This T cell receptor beta chain was profiled in a study of neurological immune-mediated disorders (dated by TCRdb to the late 2010s). Background on the whole study: The study compared peripheral blood TCR-beta repertoires of HTLV-I-associated myelopathy (HAM/TSP) patients, multiple sclerosis patients and healthy controls using UMI-based sequencing. Of the approximately 66 subjects in the cohort, some 15 were HAM/TSP patients, approximately 34 were multiple sclerosis patients, and about 20 were healthy controls. Alongside PBMC samples, the set of 106 TCR-beta libraries contained longitudinal samples, technical triplicates, and paired CD4+ and CD8+ T-cell subsets that had been sorted. The full study reports these points: The highest TCR clonal expansion was observed in HAM/TSP patients, whereas the lowest was observed in MS patients, even when compared with healthy controls. No identical CDR3 amino acid sequences were found to be shared among expanded clones across subjects, suggesting that TCR-beta repertoires were private in all groups.

cDNA was synthesized by template-switch 5'RACE using a primer with a 10-nucleotide random unique molecular identifier that tagged each TCR transcript. Over 170 million TCR-beta sequences, covering 15-18 subjects, were produced in each sequencing run. The RNeasy kit was used for extraction of total RNA. TCR-beta VDJ regions were amplified with primers for the TCR constant region and the 5'RACE anchor, using the KAPA Real-time Library Amplification kit. Sample indexes and Illumina adaptors were added in a first PCR, and a second PCR then increased library yield. After purification with Ampure beads, the TCR product of roughly 650 bp was size-selected on a 2% E-gel SizeSelection system. Before pooling, library quality was checked on a Bioanalyzer, concentration was measured with Qubit, and libraries were quantified with the Kapa Library Quantification kit. An Illumina HiSeq 2500 sequenced the libraries paired-end 2 x 150 bp. To increase sequence diversity, roughly 24-31% phiX was spiked into each library pool. Concerning the study's data processing: The UMI-based MiGEC pipeline processed quality-filtered reads and removed over 90% of raw TCR sequences during error correction. IMGT germline references were used for alignment of VDJ genes, and clonotypes were defined by a unique CDR3 amino acid sequence together with V-J genes. VDJtools evaluated clonal expansion, Shannon diversity and CDR3 relatedness (CalcPairwiseDistances, ClusterSamples); CLCbio workbench built phylogenetic trees. A clone was classed as expanded if it had 8 or more unique UMIs, a cutoff based on coefficient-of-variation modelling across technical triplicates. The public reads were run again by TCRdb, first through fastp at Q25 and then through MiXCR, and only productive beta chains were kept. A single entry per CDR3 protein holds the most common genes and DNA from its merged rows. The V and J calls and clone size are TCRdb's, not the authors'. In all, the sample holds 70,000 to 95,000 distinct CDR3 sequences, and roughly 17% of those were seen once. Less than 20% of the sample belongs to the ten largest clones.

In its sample, this clonotype was seen many times. It lacks a known antigen. No much larger clone exists at a distance of one base, and base qualities are not known. The healthy controls were volunteers from a blood bank in Maryland, USA. For unsorted PBMC libraries, 2 million PBMCs were used after storage in RNAlater at -80 degrees C until RNA extraction. Peripheral blood underwent Ficoll-Hypaque density gradient centrifugation to isolate PBMCs, which were then cryopreserved in liquid nitrogen. V ends up 8 bases short and J 1 base short, with an unmatched junction base count of 10. Counted from cysteine to phenylalanine, this CDR3 has 15 amino acids. Here the CDR3 DNA is all that survives: 45 bases in frame from base 1.

The sequenced material came from PBMCs. The origin of this receptor is a woman aged 40 to 49 in good health. This chain is built from TRBV12-3 or TRBV12-4 and TRBJ1-1; TRBD1 fits 7 bases in the junction. The CDR3 protein is CASGPTRQGNTEAFF. The base sequence is TGTGCCAGCGGACCAACGAGACAGGGGAACACTGAAGCTTTCTTT.